Here is one T cell receptor (beta chain) with its context. This clonotype was picked up many times. The clone's antigen remains unknown. Per-nucleotide qualities are absent, and no much larger clonotype sits a single base away. The ophthalmopathy patients had moderately to severely active disease, with a Clinical Activity Score of 3 or higher, a NOSPECS grade of 4 or higher, and a disease duration of less than 3 months. Patients with other autoimmune diseases, uncontrolled infections, pregnancy or lactation were excluded. Clinical symptoms, serum thyroxine, TRAb, thyroid ultrasound and orbital computed tomography were used for diagnosis. Ficoll-Paque density gradient centrifugation was used to isolate PBMCs from around 10 ml of fresh peripheral blood. Total RNA was extracted using Trizol reagent, and RNA quality was checked on an Agilent 2100 Bioanalyzer. This entry comes from a study of Graves' ophthalmopathy and Graves' hyperthyroidism (dated by TCRdb to 2017 to 2018). At the level of the whole study: Peripheral blood was collected at initial diagnosis, prior to any treatment. TCR beta repertoire signatures were used to distinguish Graves' ophthalmopathy from Graves' hyperthyroidism and to predict progression to ophthalmopathy. To explore V-J signatures distinguishing ophthalmopathy from hyperthyroidism, a discovery set of approximately 100 patients (fewer than 45 ophthalmopathy, some 57 stable hyperthyroidism) was enrolled. The approximately 100 discovery patients were randomly divided into training and test sets at a 7:3 ratio. After sampling, hyperthyroidism patients received methimazole starting at 30 mg daily, and ophthalmopathy patients received high-dose intravenous methylprednisolone. In total, around 140 blood samples were TCR-sequenced: 40 to 45 ophthalmopathy, some 75 hyperthyroidism and some 17 hyperthyroidism-to-ophthalmopathy patients. For independent validation, a separate cohort was made up of around 19 hyperthyroidism patients plus 17 patients who later progressed from hyperthyroidism to ophthalmopathy. In about 6 hyperthyroidism patients, T-cell repertoires of thyroid tissue and blood were compared. Paper-wide results and their limitations: Most of the expanded thyroid clonotypes with a frequency above 0.001 were also detected in blood, and it was suggested that the thyroid immune response may be reflected by blood repertoires. Sample size was not statistically predetermined, and group allocation was not concealed from the investigators. In validation, the model predicted ophthalmopathy progression with 70.59% sensitivity and less than 80% specificity; some 13 predicted patients were CT-confirmed with GO in a median of about 6.1 months. In cross-validation, the 13-signature model distinguished ophthalmopathy from stable hyperthyroidism with roughly 90% sensitivity and almost 83% specificity, and in the test set the corresponding values were approximately 80% and 75%.

For repertoire sequencing, the TCR beta CDR3 regions were amplified from RNA transcripts. HTBI primers and the Qiagen OneStep RT-PCR kit were used in a first-round RT-PCR, which was followed by a second-round multiplex PCR, size selection and purification. Sequencing of the libraries was carried out on an Illumina HiSeq2000 in paired-end mode with 100 bp reads. The authors' pipeline ran thus. Reads were processed with SOAPnuke, discarding reads with adapters, uncalled bases, mean Phred below 15, or no exact constant-primer or identifier match. High-quality paired reads were merged with COPE v1.2.5. Unique nucleotide sequences were defined as clonotypes and aligned to IMGT TRB V, D and J references using MiTCR v1.1. The analysis was limited to V-J combinations with a frequency above 0.0001, which together covered roughly 99% of repertoires. For each V-J combination, a TCR clonal expansion and chaos score was defined as F50 clonal expansion divided by the chaos observed in the TCRdist matrix. Welch's t-statistics and random forest were used to reduce the features to 10 to 15 V-J combinations, which were then used as input to a naive Bayes classifier. The similarity between thyroid and blood repertoires was quantified using the Morisita-Horn index. In-frame beta chains were kept once TCRdb had trimmed the public reads at Q25 with fastp and called clones with MiXCR. Under each unique CDR3 protein, matching rows form one entry showing the most common genes and DNA. TCRdb's processing, not the authors', yielded these V and J calls. Here the sample has about 370,000 distinct CDR3 sequences; roughly 18% occur a single time. The ten largest clones capture 1.6% of the sample.

Sequenced: peripheral blood. This clonotype was sampled from a woman under 30 with Graves' ophthalmopathy. Donor details come from another sample of the same person, matched by shared clones.

Here is the DNA: TGTGCCAGCAGCTCGTTTGGGACAGGGCGAAACGAGCAGTACTTC. Its amino acids are CASSSFGTGRNEQYF. The chain couples TRBV28 to TRBJ2-7; 9 nucleotides in the junction match TRBD1. The CDR3 contains 15 residues, cysteine and phenylalanine counted. The CDR3 DNA has 45 bases and is translated from base 1. Relative to germline, V is missing 6 bases and J is missing 5 bases, with 11 bases of the junction outside any gene match. For CDR1 and CDR2, the germline V gene lists MDHEN and SYDVKM.